Following are 20 T cell receptor beta chains from one sample sequenced in a study of identifying expanded T cells in peripheral blood. Produced via immunoSEQ multiplex PCR; TCRdb's table is partial and in-frame only. Altogether over 85,000 clones are present, roughly 81% being singletons, with the ten largest covering roughly 4.4%. Sequences were obtained from blood. The source of these receptors is a person aged 18 to 75 in good health.

This rearrangement joins TRBV2 to TRBJ1-4; D is ambiguous. Trimming removed 8 bases from V and 7 bases from J, with 8 bases in between. The CDR3 is 11 amino acids. The germline CDR1 and CDR2 sequences are SNHLY and FYNNEI. The CDR3 loop is CASGVSEKLFF. CDR3 in DNA: TGTGCCAGCGGGGTTAGTGAAAAACTGTTTTTT.

This rearrangement joins TRBV7-9 to TRBJ1-1; D is unclear. CDR3 size: 15 residues. CDR1 SEHNR and CDR2 FQNEAQ come from the germline V gene (reference sequence). V was clipped by 1 base and J by 0 bases, with 9 bases between them. The CDR3 DNA is TGTGCCAGCAGCTTAGGAAACAGTATGAACACTGAAGCTTTCTTT. Translated: CASSLGNSMNTEAFF.

This chain connects TRBV5-5 to TRBJ2-7, with 7 positions matching TRBD1. There are 14 residues in the CDR3. Germline assignment: CDR1 SGHKS and CDR2 YYEKEE (reference sequence). J was trimmed by 6 bases and V by 2 bases; bases with no gene match: 8. The CDR3 nucleotides are TGTGCCAGCAGCTTTCTCTCAGGGGGAGCCGAGCAGTACTTC. Translated: CASSFLSGGAEQYF.

The rearrangement uses TRBV6-5 and TRBJ2-1; D might be TRBD2 (5 bases). The CDR3 loop spans 15 amino acids. The V gene lost 10 bases and the J gene lost 4 bases, with 20 bases spanning the gap. CDR1 and CDR2 (germline): MNHEY, SVGAGI. CDR3 in amino acids: CATVRDGVGYNEQFF. Here the CDR3 DNA reads TGTGCCACCGTGAGGGATGGGGTGGGGTACAATGAGCAGTTCTTC.

The chain uses TRBV14 and TRBJ1-4; TRBD1 might be the D (5 bases). Per the germline V gene, CDR1 is SGHDN and CDR2 is FVKESK. V gave up 5 bases and J gave up 0 bases, with 7 bases separating them. The CDR3 consists of 14 residues. The CDR3 DNA follows: TGTGCCAGCAGCGCGGGGCCAACTAATGAAAAACTGTTTTTT. This codes for CASSAGPTNEKLFF.

The gene calls are TRBV5-1 and TRBJ1-2, with 7 bases aligning to TRBD1. The CDR3 spans 14 residues. V trimming: 8 bases; J trimming: 8 bases; junction bases outside the gene matches: 15. Germline values: CDR1 SGHRS, CDR2 YFSETQ. CDR3 sequence reads: CASRMNPGQQGYTF. The DNA for the CDR3 is TGCGCCAGTAGAATGAATCCGGGACAGCAGGGCTACACCTTC.

On this clone itself: Germline is not matched at one junction end, which may reflect a read error. The same CDR3 can be traced to other DNA sequences in this sample. This rearrangement joins TRBV19 to TRBJ1-1; weak D call: TRBD1 (5 bases). CDR3 length: 14 amino acids. The germline V gene encodes CDR1 LNHDA and CDR2 SQIVND (reference sequence). The CDR3 reads CASSLRQLNTEAFF. CDR3 DNA sequence: TGCGCCAGTAGCCTGAGACAGTTGAACACTGAAGCTTTCTTT.

The chain combines TRBV27 with TRBJ2-2; no definite D call. The V end was cut by 0 bases, the J end by 4 bases, with 9 bases between. This CDR3 is 15 amino acids long. Per the germline V gene, CDR1 is MNHEY and CDR2 is SMNVEV (reference sequence). DNA for the CDR3: TGTGCCAGCAGTTTATCCGCCTTGACCACCGGGGAGCTGTTTTTT. As protein: CASSLSALTTGELFF.

The chain carries TRBV7-6 and TRBJ2-3; maybe TRBD2 (5 bases). Germline V lookup: CDR1 SGHVS, CDR2 FNYEAQ. Deletions cut 0 bases from V and 2 bases from J, with 9 bases between. The CDR3 runs to 15 residues. As DNA, the CDR3 is TGTGCCAGCAGCTTAGCGCCCGGGGACACAGATACGCAGTATTTT. Its translation: CASSLAPGDTDTQYF.

The V gene is TRBV10-2, the J gene TRBJ2-5; D may correspond to TRBD1 or TRBD2 (5 bases each). V lost 4 bases and J lost 1, with 13 bases in between. CDR1 WSHSY and CDR2 SAAADI come from the germline V gene. This CDR3 region has 15 residues. The DNA for the CDR3 is TGCGCCAGCAGTGGGTCTGCTGGGACCCAAGAGACCCAGTACTTC. This gives the protein CASSGSAGTQETQYF.

The chain uses TRBV5-1 and TRBJ1-1; TRBD1 is a possible D gene (6 bases). Per the germline V gene, CDR1 is SGHRS and CDR2 is YFSETQ. V was cut by 1 base and J by 7 bases, with 14 bases left in between. This CDR3 has 14 amino acids. The CDR3 spells CASSLRQGGGEAFF. The DNA for the CDR3 is TGCGCCAGCAGCTTGAGGCAGGGAGGGGGTGAAGCTTTCTTT.

The chain carries TRBV28 and TRBJ1-1; D not resolved. Trimming left V 3 bases short and J 0 bases short, with 8 bases between. CDR3 size: 14 residues. Germline CDR1 is MDHEN and CDR2 is SYDVKM. CDR3 nucleotide sequence: TGTGCCAGCAGTTTGGGGTCAATGAACACTGAAGCTTTCTTT. Amino acids: CASSLGSMNTEAFF.

The V and J genes are TRBV19 and TRBJ2-7; no definite D call. This CDR3 has 18 residues. CDR1 is LNHDA and CDR2 is SQIVND in the germline V gene (reference sequence). V was cut by 1 base and J by 3 bases, with 22 bases left in between. This chain's CDR3 is CASSIVGHTGSSYYEQYF. The CDR3 DNA sequence: TGTGCCAGTAGTATAGTAGGGCATACCGGATCCTCCTACTACGAGCAGTACTTC.

The chain carries TRBV6-5 and TRBJ2-7; 12 bases are a match to TRBD2. J gave up 5 bases and V 6 bases, and 8 bases lay outside the gene matches. The CDR3 spans 15 residues. Germline V gene lookup returns CDR1 MNHEY and CDR2 SVGAGI. CDR3 protein: CASSLPSGGAHEQYF. CDR3 in DNA: TGTGCCAGCAGCCTCCCTAGCGGGGGGGCCCACGAGCAGTACTTC.

In its sample, this clone was seen a few times. This chain links TRBV9 with TRBJ2-3, with 8 bases aligning to TRBD2. The CDR3 sequence is 18 residues long. V shed 4 bases, J shed 4 bases, and the junction held 17 bases outside the gene matches. The germline CDR1 and CDR2 sequences are SGDLS and YYNGEE. The CDR3 region has the DNA TGTGCCAGCAGCCCCCGTGCCGGGACTAGGGAGGCCGCAGATACGCAGTATTTT. It encodes CASSPRAGTREAADTQYF. Based on the CDR3 plus reference TRBV9 and TRBJ2-3, the full variable domain is DSGVTQTPKHLITATGQRVTLRCSPRSGDLSVYWYQQSLDQGLQFLIQYYNGEERAKGNILERFSAQQFPDLHSELNLSSLELGDSALYFCASSPRAGTREAADTQYFGPGTRLTVL.

The gene calls are TRBV6-5 and TRBJ1-5; 9 positions agree with TRBD1. The CDR3 has 14 residues. J gave up 6 bases and V 5 bases, and 5 bases lay outside the gene matches. CDR1 is MNHEY and CDR2 is SVGAGI in the germline V gene. DNA for the CDR3: TGTGCCAGCAGTCGTACAGGGGGCTTTCAGCCCCAGCATTTT. This gives the protein CASSRTGGFQPQHF.

V and J are TRBV30 and TRBJ2-1, with 8 nucleotides matching TRBD2. V gave up 2 bases and J gave up 2 bases; unmatched junction bases: 5. The V gene's germline CDR1 is GTSNPN and CDR2 SVGIG (reference sequence). CDR3 length equals 15 residues. CDR3 sequence: CAWSRIGGAYNEQFF. Here the CDR3 DNA reads TGTGCCTGGAGTCGTATCGGGGGGGCCTACAATGAGCAGTTCTTC.

This chain connects TRBV25-1 to TRBJ1-2; 7 bases map to TRBD1. V dropped 5 bases and J dropped 8; count of bases not matched to a gene: 11. The CDR3 consists of 14 residues. Germline V gene data show CDR1 as MGHDK and CDR2 as SYGVNS. The CDR3 nucleotides are TGTGCCAGCAGTAAAGCCGGGACAGATGTCGGCTACACCTTC. Translated: CASSKAGTDVGYTF.

The V and J genes are TRBV4-3 and TRBJ2-6; D is ambiguous. This CDR3 has 16 amino acids. The V end lost 3 bases, the J end lost 0 bases, and 9 bases lay between the germline ends. The germline V gene has CDR1 LGHNA and CDR2 YSLEER. CDR3 sequence: CASSQVGYSGANVLTF. CDR3 in DNA: TGCGCCAGCAGCCAGGTGGGGTACTCTGGGGCCAACGTCCTGACTTTC.

This rearrangement joins TRBV5-1 to TRBJ2-5, with 7 bases fitting TRBD2. With 5 bases clipped from V and 5 bases from J, the junction kept 9 bases outside the gene matches. Germline-derived CDR1 and CDR2 are SGHRS and YFSETQ. The CDR3 extends over 14 amino acids. CDR3 amino acids: CASRPAGRGETQYF. CDR3 nucleotide sequence: TGCGCCAGCAGGCCAGCGGGACGTGGGGAGACCCAGTACTTC. Full variable domain (missing parts from reference TRBV5-1 and TRBJ2-5): KAGVTQTPRYLIKTRGQQVTLSCSPISGHRSVSWYQQTPGQGLQFLFEYFSETQRNKGNFPGRFSGRQFSNSRSEMNVSTLELGDSALYLCASRPAGRGETQYFGPGTRLLVL.